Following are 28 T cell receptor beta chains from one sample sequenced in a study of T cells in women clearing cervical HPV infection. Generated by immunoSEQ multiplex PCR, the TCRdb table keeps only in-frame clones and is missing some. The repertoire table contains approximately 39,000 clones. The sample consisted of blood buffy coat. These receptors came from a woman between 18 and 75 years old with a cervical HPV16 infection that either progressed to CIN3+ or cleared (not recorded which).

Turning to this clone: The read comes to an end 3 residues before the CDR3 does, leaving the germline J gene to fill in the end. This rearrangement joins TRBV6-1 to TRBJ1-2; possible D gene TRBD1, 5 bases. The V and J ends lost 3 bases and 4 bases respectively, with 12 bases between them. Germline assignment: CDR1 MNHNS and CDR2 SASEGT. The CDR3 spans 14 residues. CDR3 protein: CASSDPAGSYGYTF. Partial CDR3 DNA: TGTGCCAGCAGTGACCCCGCAGGGAGCTATGGC.

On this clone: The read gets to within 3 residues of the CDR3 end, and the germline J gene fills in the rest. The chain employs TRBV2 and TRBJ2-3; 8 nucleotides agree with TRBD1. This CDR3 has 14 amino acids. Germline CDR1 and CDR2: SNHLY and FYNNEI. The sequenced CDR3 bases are TGTGCCAGCAGAGCCGGGACAGGTGAAGAGACG. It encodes CASRAGTGEET. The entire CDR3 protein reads CASRAGTGEETQYF.

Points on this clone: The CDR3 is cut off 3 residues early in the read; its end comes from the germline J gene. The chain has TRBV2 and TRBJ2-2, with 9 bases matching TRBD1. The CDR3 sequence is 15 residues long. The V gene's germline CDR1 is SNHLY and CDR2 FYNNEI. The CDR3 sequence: CASAGTGTYNSPLFF. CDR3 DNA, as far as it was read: TGTGCCAGCGCCGGGACAGGGACGTATAATTCACCG.

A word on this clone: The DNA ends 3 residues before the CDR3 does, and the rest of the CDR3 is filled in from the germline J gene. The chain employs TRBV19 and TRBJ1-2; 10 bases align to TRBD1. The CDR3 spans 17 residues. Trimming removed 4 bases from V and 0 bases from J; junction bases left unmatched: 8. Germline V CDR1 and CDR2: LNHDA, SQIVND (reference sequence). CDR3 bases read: TGTGCCAGTAGTAACCGCCGGGACAGGGGAGCTAACTATGGC. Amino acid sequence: CASSNRRDRGANYG. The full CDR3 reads CASSNRRDRGANYGYTF.

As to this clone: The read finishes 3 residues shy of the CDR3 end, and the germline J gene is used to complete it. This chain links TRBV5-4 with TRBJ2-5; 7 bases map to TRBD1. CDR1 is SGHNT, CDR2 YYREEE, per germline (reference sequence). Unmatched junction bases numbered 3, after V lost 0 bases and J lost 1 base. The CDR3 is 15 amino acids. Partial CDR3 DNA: TGTGCCAGCAGCTTGGGGCAGGGGGTCCAAGAGACC. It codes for CASSLGQGVQET. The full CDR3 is CASSLGQGVQETQYF.

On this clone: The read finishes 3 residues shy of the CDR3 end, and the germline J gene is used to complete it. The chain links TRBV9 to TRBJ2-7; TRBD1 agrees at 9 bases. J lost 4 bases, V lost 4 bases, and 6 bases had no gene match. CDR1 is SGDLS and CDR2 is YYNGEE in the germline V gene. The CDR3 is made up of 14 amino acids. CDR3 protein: CASSPRDREYEQYF. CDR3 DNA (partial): TGTGCCAGCAGCCCCCGGGACAGGGAGTACGAG.

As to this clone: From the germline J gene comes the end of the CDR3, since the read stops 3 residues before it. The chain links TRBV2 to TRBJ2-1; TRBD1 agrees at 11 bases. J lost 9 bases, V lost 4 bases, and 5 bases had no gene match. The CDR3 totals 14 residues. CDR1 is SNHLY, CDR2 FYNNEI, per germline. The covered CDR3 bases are TGTGCCAGCAGTGTGGGACAGGGGGTTTTTGAG. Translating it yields CASSVGQGVFE. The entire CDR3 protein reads CASSVGQGVFEQFF.

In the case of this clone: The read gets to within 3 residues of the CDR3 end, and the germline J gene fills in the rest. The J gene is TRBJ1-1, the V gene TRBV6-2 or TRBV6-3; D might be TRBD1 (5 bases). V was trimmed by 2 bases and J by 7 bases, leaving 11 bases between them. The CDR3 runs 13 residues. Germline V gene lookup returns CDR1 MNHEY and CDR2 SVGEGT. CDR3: CASSYRPGDEAFF. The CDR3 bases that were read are TGTGCCAGCAGTTACCGGCCGGGGGATGAA.

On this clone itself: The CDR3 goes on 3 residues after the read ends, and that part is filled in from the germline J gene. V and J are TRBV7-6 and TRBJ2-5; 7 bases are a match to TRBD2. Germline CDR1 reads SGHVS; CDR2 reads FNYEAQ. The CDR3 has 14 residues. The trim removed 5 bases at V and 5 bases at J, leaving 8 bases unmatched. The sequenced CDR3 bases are TGTGCCAGCAGCAGTAGGACTAGATTGGAGACC. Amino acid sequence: CASSSRTRLET. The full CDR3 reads CASSSRTRLETQYF.

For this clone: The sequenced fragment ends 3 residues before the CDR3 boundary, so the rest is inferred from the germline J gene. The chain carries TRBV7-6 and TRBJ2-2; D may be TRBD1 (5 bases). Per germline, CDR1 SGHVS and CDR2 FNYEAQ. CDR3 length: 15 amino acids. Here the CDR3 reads CASSSGLTGANVLFF. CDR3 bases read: TGTGCCAGCAGCTCCGGCTTAACTGGGGCCAACGTG.

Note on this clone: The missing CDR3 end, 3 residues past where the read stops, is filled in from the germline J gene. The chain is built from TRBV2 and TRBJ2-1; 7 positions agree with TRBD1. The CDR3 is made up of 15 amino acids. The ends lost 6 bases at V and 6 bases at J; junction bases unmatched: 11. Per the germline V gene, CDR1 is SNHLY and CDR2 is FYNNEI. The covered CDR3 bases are TGTGCCAGCAGCCACCCGTCGGGACAGCTCAATGAG. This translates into CASSHPSGQLNE. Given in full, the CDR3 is CASSHPSGQLNEQFF.

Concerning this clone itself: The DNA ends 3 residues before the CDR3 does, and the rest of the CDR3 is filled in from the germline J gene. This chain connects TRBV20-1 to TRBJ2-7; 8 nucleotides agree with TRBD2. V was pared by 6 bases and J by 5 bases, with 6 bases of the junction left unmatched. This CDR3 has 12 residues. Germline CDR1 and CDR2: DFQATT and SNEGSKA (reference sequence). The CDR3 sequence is CSAPGGGNEQYF. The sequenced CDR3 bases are TGCAGTGCCCCCGGGGGGGGGAACGAG.

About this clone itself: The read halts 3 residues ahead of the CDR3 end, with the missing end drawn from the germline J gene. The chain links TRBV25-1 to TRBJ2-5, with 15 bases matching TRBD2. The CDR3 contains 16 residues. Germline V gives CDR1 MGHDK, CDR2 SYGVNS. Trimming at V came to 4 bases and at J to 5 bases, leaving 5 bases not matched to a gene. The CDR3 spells CASSGTSGGAGETQYF. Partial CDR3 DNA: TGTGCCAGCAGTGGGACTAGCGGGGGGGCCGGGGAGACC.

The DNA read from the CDR3 is TGTGCCAGTAGGCCGCGGGGCGTCTACGAG. Protein sequence: CASRPRGVYE. The full CDR3 is CASRPRGVYEQYF. The rearrangement links TRBV19 to TRBJ2-7; D may be TRBD2 (6 bases). The missing CDR3 end, 3 residues past where the read stops, is filled in from the germline J gene. This CDR3 is 13 amino acids long. The germline V and J ends were trimmed by 6 bases and 3 bases, with 12 bases remaining between them. Germline-derived CDR1 and CDR2 are LNHDA and SQIVND (reference sequence).

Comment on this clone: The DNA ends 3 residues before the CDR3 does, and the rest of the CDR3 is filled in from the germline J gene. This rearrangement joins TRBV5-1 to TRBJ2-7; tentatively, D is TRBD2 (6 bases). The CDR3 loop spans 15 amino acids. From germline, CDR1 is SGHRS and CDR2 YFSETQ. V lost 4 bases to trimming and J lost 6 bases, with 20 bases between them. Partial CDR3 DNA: TGCGCCAGCAGCCTTGGCGGCGGGGCCGGAGGCGAG. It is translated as CASSLGGGAGGE. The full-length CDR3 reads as CASSLGGGAGGEQYF.

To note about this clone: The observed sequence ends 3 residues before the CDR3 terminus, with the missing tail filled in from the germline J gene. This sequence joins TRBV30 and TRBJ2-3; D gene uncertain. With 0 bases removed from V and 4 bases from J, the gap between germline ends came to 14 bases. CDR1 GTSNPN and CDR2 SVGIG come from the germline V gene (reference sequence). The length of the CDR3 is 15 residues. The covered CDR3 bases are TGTGCCTGGAGTGTATTATTCCAAGGTGCAGATACG. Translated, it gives CAWSVLFQGADT. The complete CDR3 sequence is CAWSVLFQGADTQYF.

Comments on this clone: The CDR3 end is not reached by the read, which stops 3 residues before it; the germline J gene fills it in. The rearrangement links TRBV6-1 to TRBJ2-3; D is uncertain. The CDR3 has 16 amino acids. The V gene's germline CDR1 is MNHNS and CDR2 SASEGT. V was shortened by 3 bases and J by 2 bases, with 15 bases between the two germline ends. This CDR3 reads CASSEVGHSFTDTQYF. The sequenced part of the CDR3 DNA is TGTGCCAGCAGTGAGGTTGGGCACTCCTTCACAGATACG.

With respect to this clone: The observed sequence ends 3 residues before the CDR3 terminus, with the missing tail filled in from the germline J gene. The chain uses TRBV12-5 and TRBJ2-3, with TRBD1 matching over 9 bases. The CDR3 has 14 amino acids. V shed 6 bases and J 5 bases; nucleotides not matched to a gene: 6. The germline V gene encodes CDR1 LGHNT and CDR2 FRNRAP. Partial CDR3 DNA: TGTGCTAGTGGACCCGGGACAGGGAGAGATACG. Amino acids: CASGPGTGRDT. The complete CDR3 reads CASGPGTGRDTQYF.

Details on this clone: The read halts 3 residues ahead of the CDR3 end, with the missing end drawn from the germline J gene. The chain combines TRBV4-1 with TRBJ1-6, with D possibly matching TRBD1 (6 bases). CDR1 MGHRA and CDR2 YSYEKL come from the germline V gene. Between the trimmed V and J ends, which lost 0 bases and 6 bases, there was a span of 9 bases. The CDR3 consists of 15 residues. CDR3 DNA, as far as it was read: TGCGCCAGCAGCCAAGAGCAGGGGCTTAATTCACCC. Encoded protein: CASSQEQGLNSP. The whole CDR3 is CASSQEQGLNSPLHF.

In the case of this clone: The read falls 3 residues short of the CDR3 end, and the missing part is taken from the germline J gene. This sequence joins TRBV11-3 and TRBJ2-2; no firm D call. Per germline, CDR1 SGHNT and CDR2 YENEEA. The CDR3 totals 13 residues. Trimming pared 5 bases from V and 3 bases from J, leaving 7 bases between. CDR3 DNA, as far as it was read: TGTGCCAGCAGCCCAACATACACCGGGGAG. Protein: CASSPTYTGE. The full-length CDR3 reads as CASSPTYTGELFF.

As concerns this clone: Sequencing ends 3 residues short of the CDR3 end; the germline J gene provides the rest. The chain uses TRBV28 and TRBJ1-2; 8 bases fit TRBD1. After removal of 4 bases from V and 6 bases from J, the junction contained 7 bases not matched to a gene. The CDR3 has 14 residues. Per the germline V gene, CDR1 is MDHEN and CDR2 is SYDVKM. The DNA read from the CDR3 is TGTGCCAGCAGTTCACAGGGGGACCGGAATGGC. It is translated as CASSSQGDRNG. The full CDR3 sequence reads CASSSQGDRNGYTF.

This CDR3 is CATEGGRIYNEQFF. CDR3 DNA, as far as it was read: TGTGCCACCGAAGGGGGACGGATTTACAATGAG. The J gene is TRBJ2-1, the V gene TRBV7-9, with D maybe TRBD1 (6 bases). The read terminates 3 residues ahead of where the CDR3 ends, so the germline J gene completes it. This CDR3 contains 14 residues. In germline, CDR1 is SEHNR, CDR2 FQNEAQ (reference sequence). V gave up 10 bases and J gave up 4 bases, with 17 bases separating them.

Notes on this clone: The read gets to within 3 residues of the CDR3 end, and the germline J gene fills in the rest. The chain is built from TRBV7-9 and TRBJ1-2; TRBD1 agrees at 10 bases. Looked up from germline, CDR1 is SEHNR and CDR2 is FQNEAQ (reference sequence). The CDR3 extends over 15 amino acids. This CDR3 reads CASSGGQGNKNIYTF. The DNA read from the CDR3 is TGTGCCAGCAGCGGGGGACAGGGGAACAAAAACATC.

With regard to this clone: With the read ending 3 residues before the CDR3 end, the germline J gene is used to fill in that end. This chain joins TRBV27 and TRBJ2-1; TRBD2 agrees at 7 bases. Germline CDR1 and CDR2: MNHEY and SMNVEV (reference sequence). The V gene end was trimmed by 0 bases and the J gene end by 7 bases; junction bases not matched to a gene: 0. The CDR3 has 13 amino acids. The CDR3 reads CASSLSGGNEQFF. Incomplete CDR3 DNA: TGTGCCAGCAGTTTATCGGGGGGGAATGAG.

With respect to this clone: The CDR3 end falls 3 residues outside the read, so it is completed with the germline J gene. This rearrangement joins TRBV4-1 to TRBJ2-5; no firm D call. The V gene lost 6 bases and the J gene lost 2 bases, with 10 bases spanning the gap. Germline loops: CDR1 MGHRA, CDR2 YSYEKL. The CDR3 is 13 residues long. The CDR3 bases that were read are TGCGCCAGCAGGGGTCAAGGGCAAGAGACC. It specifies CASRGQGQET. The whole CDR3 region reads CASRGQGQETQYF.

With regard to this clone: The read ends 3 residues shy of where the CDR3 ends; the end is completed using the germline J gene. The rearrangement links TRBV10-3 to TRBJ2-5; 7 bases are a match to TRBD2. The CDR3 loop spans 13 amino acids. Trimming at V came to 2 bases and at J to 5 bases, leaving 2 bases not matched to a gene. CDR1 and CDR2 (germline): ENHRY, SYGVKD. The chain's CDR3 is CAISERGGETQYF. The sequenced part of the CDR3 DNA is TGTGCCATCAGTGAGCGGGGAGGGGAGACC.

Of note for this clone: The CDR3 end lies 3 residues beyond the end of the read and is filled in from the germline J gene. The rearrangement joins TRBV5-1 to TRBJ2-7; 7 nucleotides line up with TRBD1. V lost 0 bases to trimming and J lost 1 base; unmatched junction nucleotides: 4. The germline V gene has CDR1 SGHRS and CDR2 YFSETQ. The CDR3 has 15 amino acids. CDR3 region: CASSLGQGGSYEQYF. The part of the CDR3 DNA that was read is TGCGCCAGCAGCTTGGGACAGGGCGGGTCCTACGAG. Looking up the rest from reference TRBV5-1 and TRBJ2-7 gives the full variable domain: KAGVTQTPRYLIKTRGQQVTLSCSPISGHRSVSWYQQTPGQGLQFLFEYFSETQRNKGNFPGRFSGRQFSNSRSEMNVSTLELGDSALYLCASSLGQGGSYEQYFGPGTRLTVT.

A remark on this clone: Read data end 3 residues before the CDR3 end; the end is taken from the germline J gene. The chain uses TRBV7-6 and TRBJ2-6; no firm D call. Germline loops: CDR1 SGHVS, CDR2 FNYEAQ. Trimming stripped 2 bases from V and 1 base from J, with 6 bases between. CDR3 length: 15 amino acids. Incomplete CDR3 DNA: TGTGCCAGCAGCTTAATCTTGTCTGGGGCCAACGTC. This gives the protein CASSLILSGANV. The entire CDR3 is CASSLILSGANVLTF.